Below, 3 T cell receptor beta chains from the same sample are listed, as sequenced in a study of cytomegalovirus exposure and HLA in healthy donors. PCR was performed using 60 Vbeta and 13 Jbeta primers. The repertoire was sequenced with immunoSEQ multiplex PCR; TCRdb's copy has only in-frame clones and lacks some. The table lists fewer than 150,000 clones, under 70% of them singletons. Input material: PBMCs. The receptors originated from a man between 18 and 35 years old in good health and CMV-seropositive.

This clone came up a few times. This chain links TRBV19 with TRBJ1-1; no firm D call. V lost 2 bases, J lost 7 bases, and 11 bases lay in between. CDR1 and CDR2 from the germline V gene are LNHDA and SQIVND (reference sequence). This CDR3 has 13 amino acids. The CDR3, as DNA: TGTGCCAGTAGTATAACGGGGTGGAATGAAGCTTTCTTT. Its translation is CASSITGWNEAFF.

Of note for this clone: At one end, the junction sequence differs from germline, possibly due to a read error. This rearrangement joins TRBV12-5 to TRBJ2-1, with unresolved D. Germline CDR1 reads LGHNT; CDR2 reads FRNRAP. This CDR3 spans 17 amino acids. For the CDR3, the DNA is TGTGCTAGTGCTTTGGTAGATGGCGAGGTCCGTCGCAATGAGCAGTTCTTC. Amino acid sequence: CASALVDGEVRRNEQFF.

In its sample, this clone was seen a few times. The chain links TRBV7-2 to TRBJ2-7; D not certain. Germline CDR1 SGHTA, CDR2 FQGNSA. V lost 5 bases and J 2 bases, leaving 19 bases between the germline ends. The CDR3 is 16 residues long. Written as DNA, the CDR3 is TGTGCCAGCAGCCCAGGTCTGAAGGCGAAACCCTACGAGCAGTACTTC. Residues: CASSPGLKAKPYEQYF.